The 8 T cell receptor beta chains below all came from one sample that was sequenced in a study of response to subunit inactivated influenza vaccine (dated by TCRdb to the late 2010s). Library construction relied on RT-PCR. The sequencer was an Illumina HiSeq 2500. The public reads were quality trimmed at Q25 with fastp and then assembled into clones with MiXCR by TCRdb, keeping productive beta chains. Every CDR3 protein is listed once, alongside the most common genes and DNA of its rows. A total of about 170,000 distinct CDR3 sequences appear in this sample, 12% of them only once. In total, the top ten clones hold less than 30% of the sample. These same data were also listed under a study on T cells expressing NK-cell markers. The second study's authors report: The TCR beta cDNA libraries were made using 5'RACE template switching, a step that added both a universal primer site and unique molecular identifiers.

This specimen was CD8+ T cells sorted from PBMCs, taken about 13 days after vaccination. These receptors came from a man aged 50 or older who received an inactivated influenza vaccine. Donor details come from another sample of the same person, matched by shared clones.

This clonotype came up a few times. The gene calls are TRBV28 and TRBJ2-2; D ambiguous. From germline, CDR1 is MDHEN and CDR2 SYDVKM. This CDR3 has 11 amino acids. Trimming left V 7 bases short and J 7 bases short, with 7 bases between. CDR3 sequence: CASTRRGELFF. The CDR3 DNA is TGTGCCAGCACTAGGCGCGGGGAGCTGTTTTTT.

This clonotype came up a few times. V gene TRBV3-1 combines with J gene TRBJ1-1, with D possibly TRBD1 on 5 matching bases. The CDR3 loop spans 16 amino acids. Trimming cost V 5 bases and J 2 bases, with 18 bases left between them. Germline V gene sequence: CDR1 LGHDT, CDR2 YNNKEL (reference sequence). The CDR3 coding sequence is TGTGCCAGCAGCGACGACAGCGAGGAGGTTAACACTGAAGCTTTCTTT. Translation gives CASSDDSEEVNTEAFF.

This clonotype has ten or more counts. J is TRBJ1-5 and V is TRBV7-8, with 7 positions matching TRBD1. This CDR3 spans 15 amino acids. CDR1 and CDR2 (germline): SGHVS, FQNEAQ. Germline trimming cut 1 base from V and 0 bases from J; bases unmatched to any gene: 0. The CDR3 loop is CASSLGDSSNQPQHF. DNA for the CDR3: TGTGCCAGCAGCTTAGGGGACAGTAGCAATCAGCCCCAGCATTTT.

The V gene is TRBV12-3 or TRBV12-4, the J gene TRBJ2-7; 7 bases agree with TRBD1. The CDR3 sequence is 15 residues long. The junction had 7 bases not matched to a gene; V was cut back by 1 base and J by 4 bases. The CDR3, as DNA: TGTGCCAGCAGTTTAGTGACAGGGATGTGGTACGAGCAGTACTTC. It yields the protein CASSLVTGMWYEQYF.

In this sample, this clonotype turned up many times. This chain joins TRBV29-1 and TRBJ2-2; 8 nucleotides agree with TRBD1. Germline trimming cut 3 bases from V and 8 bases from J; bases unmatched to any gene: 8. CDR3 size: 14 residues. CDR1 is SQVTM and CDR2 is ANQGSEA in the germline V gene. DNA for the CDR3: TGCAGCGTTGAGAGGACAGGGTGGGTTGGGGAGCTGTTTTTT. As protein: CSVERTGWVGELFF.

This clonotype has more than one count but fewer than ten. This chain links TRBV25-1 with TRBJ1-2; the match to TRBD1 covers 9 bases. The CDR3 consists of 15 residues. Looked up from germline, CDR1 is MGHDK and CDR2 is SYGVNS. The ends lost 3 bases at V and 3 bases at J; junction bases unmatched: 5. This CDR3 reads CASSEGQGPYYGYTF. Written as DNA, the CDR3 is TGTGCCAGCAGTGAGGGACAGGGACCCTACTATGGCTACACCTTC.

This chain uses TRBV14 with TRBJ1-5; D is undetermined. Deletions cut 2 bases from V and 3 bases from J, with 2 bases between. The CDR3 is 12 amino acids. Germline V CDR1 and CDR2: SGHDN, FVKESK. In DNA, the CDR3 is TGTGCCAGCAGCCAATACAATCAGCCCCAGCATTTT. It translates to CASSQYNQPQHF.

This clonotype was seen ten or more times. The chain couples TRBV7-9 to TRBJ2-1, with 11 bases matching TRBD1. J was trimmed by 7 bases and V by 11 bases; bases with no gene match: 13. Germline loops: CDR1 SEHNR, CDR2 FQNEAQ (reference sequence). This CDR3 spans 15 amino acids. Here the CDR3 DNA reads TGTGCCGGACAGGGGGCGAATAAGGGCCATAATGAGCAGTTCTTC. This sequence encodes CAGQGANKGHNEQFF.